This T cell receptor beta chain stems from a study of OX40 agonist ivuxolimab in advanced cancers. Germline V gene sequence: CDR1 SGHNT, CDR2 YYREEE (reference sequence). CDR3 length equals 15 residues. V lost 3 bases and J 2 bases, leaving 12 bases between the germline ends. TCRdb keeps only in-frame clones here, not all; method: immunoSEQ multiplex PCR. This sample has fewer than 35,000 clones, with 81% found just once. The study's findings and limits: At 0.1 to 3.0 mg/kg and by week 6, CD4+ and CD8+ T cells in the blood had expanded clonally.

Turning to this clone: Its antigen remains unidentified.

The sequencing here drew on CD4+ or CD8+ T cells sorted from blood, taken in a trial of the OX40 agonist ivuxolimab. The TCR sequence derives from an adult with an advanced solid tumor such as melanoma, head and neck, liver or kidney cancer. The chain employs TRBV5-4 and TRBJ1-3, with D possibly being TRBD1 (6 bases). The CDR3 DNA reads TGTGCCAGCAGCTCACAGGGTAGCGCTGGAAACACCATATATTTT. Its protein product is CASSSQGSAGNTIYF. The complete variable domain, with remaining parts taken from reference TRBV5-4 and TRBJ1-3, reads ETGVTQSPTHLIKTRGQQVTLRCSSQSGHNTVSWYQQALGQGPQFIFQYYREEENGRGNFPPRFSGLQFPNYSSELNVNALELDDSALYLCASSSQGSAGNTIYFGEGSWLTVV.